Shown below are 32 T cell receptor beta chains from a single sample sequenced in a study of blood T cell repertoires in COVID-19 (TCRdb year 2020). The library was produced with the immunoSEQ multiplex PCR assay. What TCRdb holds here is the immuneACCESS table cut down to in-frame rearrangements. Part of the clones is not present; checked against another copy, under half of the missing clones reflect an unresolved V gene, and the others are unexplained. This sample comprises more than 90,000 clones, about 85% of them detected only once. The ten largest clones represent approximately 40% of the sample. What was sequenced was peripheral blood. The receptors here all came from a man older than 75 with acute or convalescent COVID-19.

This chain connects TRBV21-1 to TRBJ2-1; the listed D gene, TRBD2, was not tested against the DNA. TRBV21-1 is annotated as a pseudogene. CDR3 length: 19 residues. The CDR3 coding sequence is TGTGCCAGCAGCAACGGGCCGCTGACTAGCGGGCGGAGGTACAATGAGCAGTTCTTC. Translation: CASSNGPLTSGRRYNEQFF.

The chain couples TRBV27 to TRBJ2-7, with 12 bases fitting TRBD1. CDR1 is MNHEY and CDR2 is SMNVEV in the germline V gene (reference sequence). The CDR3 totals 15 residues. V lost 7 bases, J lost 2 bases, and 6 bases stayed unmatched. Here the CDR3 reads CASKGQGAFTYEQYF. The CDR3 DNA is TGTGCCAGCAAGGGACAGGGGGCATTCACCTACGAGCAGTACTTC.

This clone appeared a few times. The gene calls are TRBV12-3 or TRBV12-4 and TRBJ1-1; 7 bases match TRBD1. The CDR3 loop spans 13 amino acids. J gave up 1 base and V 4 bases, and 0 bases lay outside the gene matches. In DNA form, the CDR3 reads TGTGCCAGCAGTTCAGGGGGGAACACTGAAGCTTTCTTT. Translation gives CASSSGGNTEAFF.

The chain couples TRBV3-1 (or the pseudogene TRBV3-2) to TRBJ1-2; D might be TRBD1 (6 bases). Germline CDR1 and CDR2: LGHDT and YNNKEL (reference sequence). This CDR3 has 13 amino acids. Trimming took off 1 base at V and 4 bases at J, with 7 bases between the two ends. CDR3 region: CASSQGTAYGYTF. DNA for the CDR3: TGTGCCAGCAGCCAAGGGACAGCCTATGGCTACACCTTC.

The genes are TRBV4-3 and TRBJ1-2; maybe TRBD1 (6 bases). There are 14 residues in the CDR3. Germline CDR1 reads LGHNA; CDR2 reads YSLEER. The V end lost 0 bases, the J end lost 8 bases, and 13 bases lay between the germline ends. CDR3 coding DNA: TGCGCCAGCAGCCAAGATGTCAGGGGTGGGGGCTACACCTTC. It specifies CASSQDVRGGGYTF.

The gene calls are TRBV14 and TRBJ2-7, with TRBD1 as a possible D gene (6 bases). CDR3 length equals 13 residues. With 4 bases removed from V and 6 bases from J, the gap between germline ends came to 13 bases. Germline lookup yields CDR1 SGHDN and CDR2 FVKESK. The CDR3 region has the DNA TGTGCCAGCAGCCTCGGACAGCGGAGCGAGCAGTACTTC. Its translation is CASSLGQRSEQYF.

This clone was picked up one time. CDR3 loop: CASGRDSPNYGYTF. Written as DNA, the CDR3 is TGTGCCAGCGGCAGGGACAGCCCTAACTATGGCTACACCTTC. This sequence joins TRBV6-5 and TRBJ1-2, with TRBD1 identical over 7 bases. J was trimmed by 0 bases and V by 8 bases; bases with no gene match: 6. CDR1 is MNHEY, CDR2 SVGAGI, per germline. CDR3 length equals 14 residues.

V and J are TRBV2 and TRBJ1-2; unclear D gene. Per germline, CDR1 SNHLY and CDR2 FYNNEI. V gave up 2 bases and J gave up 8 bases, with 12 bases separating them. The CDR3 is 13 amino acids. CDR3 sequence (DNA): TGTGCCAGCAGTGAAAGGGAGGTTTGGGGCTACACCTTC. Translated: CASSEREVWGYTF.

This clone has a handful of counts. V is TRBV5-1 and J is TRBJ2-4; TRBD2 matches 16 bases. Germline loops: CDR1 SGHRS, CDR2 YFSETQ. V trimming: 5 bases; J trimming: 6 bases; junction bases outside the gene matches: 17. The CDR3 length is 20 residues. CDR3 region: CASRPGTSGRASVPGNIQYF. The CDR3 DNA sequence: TGCGCCAGCAGGCCCGGGACTAGCGGGAGGGCCTCCGTTCCGGGAAACATTCAGTACTTC.

The chain recombines TRBV28 with TRBJ1-1; TRBD1 matches at 11 bases. CDR1 is MDHEN and CDR2 is SYDVKM in the germline V gene. The CDR3 sequence is 18 residues long. Trimming took 4 bases from V and 2 from J; bases not matched to a gene: 12. CDR3 in amino acids: CASSSPLGQGAANTEAFF. DNA for the CDR3: TGTGCCAGCAGTTCCCCGCTCGGACAGGGGGCAGCAAACACTGAAGCTTTCTTT.

The V and J genes are TRBV11-3 and TRBJ2-1; D may be TRBD2 (6 bases). The ends were cut back, 3 bases at V and 14 bases at J, with 17 bases in the middle. The germline V gene encodes CDR1 SGHNT and CDR2 YENEEA. The CDR3 consists of 13 residues. DNA of the CDR3: TGTGCCAGCAGCTTGACCGGGAGCTTCCAAAAGTTCTTC. It codes for CASSLTGSFQKFF. The full variable domain, completed using reference TRBV11-3 and TRBJ2-1, is EAGVVQSPRYKIIEKKQPVAFWCNPISGHNTLYWYLQNLGQGPELLIRYENEEAVDDSQLPKDRFSAERLKGVDSTLKIQPAELGDSAVYLCASSLTGSFQKFFGPGTRLTVL.

A few counts support this clone. V gene TRBV27 combines with J gene TRBJ2-3, with 11 nucleotides matching TRBD2. Germline V gene data show CDR1 as MNHEY and CDR2 as SMNVEV (reference sequence). V dropped 4 bases and J dropped 0; count of bases not matched to a gene: 3. This CDR3 is built from 16 residues. CDR3 bases: TGTGCCAGCAGTTCCAGACTAGCGGGGAGCACAGATACGCAGTATTTT. Encoded protein: CASSSRLAGSTDTQYF.

Only one count was recorded for this clone. This chain joins TRBV6-2 or TRBV6-3 and TRBJ2-7; D is possibly TRBD1 (7 bases). CDR1 is MNHEY, CDR2 SVGEGT, per germline. V was shortened by 3 bases and J by 6 bases, with 15 bases between the two germline ends. The CDR3 consists of 14 residues. The CDR3 sequence is CASSYFQGGSEQYF. CDR3 DNA: TGTGCCAGCAGTTATTTCCAGGGGGGATCCGAGCAGTACTTC.

Only a few counts were recorded for this clone. The genes are TRBV6-5 and TRBJ1-5, with 9 bases that match TRBD1. Germline V lookup: CDR1 MNHEY, CDR2 SVGAGI. The CDR3 length is 14 residues. V shed 8 bases, J shed 3 bases, and the junction held 5 bases outside the gene matches. In nucleotides, the CDR3 is TGTGCCAGCCGGACAGGGGTTGCCAATCAGCCCCAGCATTTT. Translation gives CASRTGVANQPQHF.

V and J are TRBV5-1 and TRBJ2-7, with 7 positions matching TRBD2. The CDR3 covers 12 residues. J was trimmed by 5 bases and V by 2 bases; bases with no gene match: 1. Germline CDR1 is SGHRS and CDR2 is YFSETQ. Written as DNA, the CDR3 is TGCGCCAGCAGCTTAAGCGGGGACGAGCAGTACTTC. Protein: CASSLSGDEQYF.

The chain links TRBV29-1 to TRBJ1-5; TRBD1 matches at 7 bases. This CDR3 spans 13 amino acids. V trimming: 5 bases; J trimming: 1 base; junction bases outside the gene matches: 2. Germline CDR1 is SQVTM and CDR2 is ANQGSEA. CDR3 bases: TGCAGCGTTCAACAGGGGAGCAATCAGCCCCAGCATTTT. Its protein product is CSVQQGSNQPQHF.

This clone came up a few times. J is TRBJ2-1 and V is TRBV18; 7 positions agree with TRBD2. The CDR3 has 15 amino acids. Germline lookup yields CDR1 KGHSH and CDR2 LQKENI. Unmatched junction bases numbered 2, after V lost 0 bases and J lost 3 bases. CDR3 in DNA: TGTGCCAGCTCACCACCAGCGGGAAACTACAATGAGCAGTTCTTC. It is translated as CASSPPAGNYNEQFF.

V usage is TRBV3-1 (or the pseudogene TRBV3-2) and J usage is TRBJ1-3; no clear D. The V end lost 1 base, the J end lost 3 bases, and 10 bases lay between the germline ends. CDR3 size: 15 residues. Germline V lookup: CDR1 LGHDT, CDR2 YNNKEL (reference sequence). In DNA form, the CDR3 reads TGTGCCAGCAGCCAAGCCTTTGCACTTGGAAACACCATATATTTT. Its translation: CASSQAFALGNTIYF.

CDR3 sequence: CASSYLGQPSGNTIYF. In DNA, the CDR3 is TGTGCCAGCAGTTACCTGGGCCAGCCCTCTGGAAACACCATATATTTT. The J gene is TRBJ1-3, the V gene TRBV6-6; D unresolved. Germline V gene data show CDR1 as MNHNY and CDR2 as SVGAGI (reference sequence). The ends were cut back, 2 bases at V and 0 bases at J, with 11 bases in the middle. This CDR3 is 16 amino acids long.

V and J are TRBV7-2 and TRBJ2-2; perhaps TRBD1 as D (6 bases). The CDR3 runs 15 residues. Germline V gene data show CDR1 as SGHTA and CDR2 as FQGNSA. Trimming removed 5 bases at V and 4 bases at J, with 14 bases between. This CDR3 is CASSRARTVTGELFF. The DNA for the CDR3 is TGTGCCAGCAGCCGCGCCAGGACAGTCACCGGGGAGCTGTTTTTT.

The chain combines TRBV24-1 with TRBJ2-2; D unclear. Germline V lookup: CDR1 KGHDR, CDR2 SFDVKD. V lost 6 bases to trimming and J lost 0 bases, with 7 bases between them. CDR3 length equals 14 residues. The chain's CDR3 is CATSSIPNTGELFF. The CDR3 nucleotides are TGTGCCACCAGTAGCATTCCGAACACCGGGGAGCTGTTTTTT.

This clone was seen a few times. Other DNA sequences from this sample encode an identical CDR3 as well. The rearrangement joins TRBV11-2 to TRBJ1-5, with D maybe TRBD1 (5 bases). Trimming took off 1 base at V and 1 base at J, with 8 bases between the two ends. CDR3 length: 15 amino acids. Germline V gene lookup returns CDR1 SGHAT and CDR2 FQNNGV. The CDR3 loop reads CASSLGPGSNQPQHF. The CDR3 DNA is TGTGCCAGCAGCTTAGGGCCAGGGAGCAATCAGCCCCAGCATTTT.

V and J are TRBV9 and TRBJ1-1; D perhaps matches TRBD1 (5 bases). CDR3 size: 14 residues. The germline gives CDR1 SGDLS, CDR2 YYNGEE. Trimming took 2 bases from V and 1 from J, leaving 9 bases between them. Written as DNA, the CDR3 is TGTGCCAGCAGCGTCGGGACTGCGAACACTGAAGCTTTCTTT. Its translation: CASSVGTANTEAFF.

This chain uses TRBV6-2 or TRBV6-3 with TRBJ1-5; maybe TRBD1 (6 bases). Germline V gene data show CDR1 as MNHEY and CDR2 as SVGEGT. This CDR3 has 16 amino acids. V dropped 0 bases and J dropped 1 base, with 10 bases sitting between them. CDR3 DNA: TGTGCCAGCAGTTACTCGGGGGCGCTGAGCAATCAGCCCCAGCATTTT. As protein: CASSYSGALSNQPQHF.

The rearrangement uses TRBV7-6 and TRBJ1-6, with TRBD1 identical over 7 bases. V lost 5 bases and J lost 6; bases outside the gene matches: 13. CDR1 SGHVS and CDR2 FNYEAQ come from the germline V gene. This CDR3 comprises 17 residues. CDR3 sequence: CASSLRGDRALNSPLHF. CDR3 bases: TGTGCCAGCAGCCTAAGAGGGGACAGAGCTCTTAATTCACCCCTCCACTTT.

J is TRBJ2-3 and V is TRBV25-1, with D maybe TRBD2 (5 bases). This CDR3 has 13 residues. CDR1 and CDR2 from the germline V gene are MGHDK and SYGVNS. Trimming pared 6 bases from V and 6 bases from J, leaving 13 bases between. DNA of the CDR3: TGTGCCAGCAGCGCAGCGGACCCTGATACGCAGTATTTT. This gives the protein CASSAADPDTQYF.

The chain uses TRBV15 and TRBJ2-1, with D perhaps matching TRBD1 (6 bases). This CDR3 has 14 amino acids. V lost 0 bases and J 9 bases, leaving 12 bases between the germline ends. From germline, CDR1 is LNHNV and CDR2 YYDKDF (reference sequence). This chain's CDR3 is CATSRDNRAGEQFF. CDR3 DNA sequence: TGTGCCACCAGCAGAGATAACAGGGCCGGTGAGCAGTTCTTC.

For this clone: The sample holds other DNA sequences that translate to the same CDR3. The chain couples TRBV5-1 to TRBJ2-7, with 7 positions matching TRBD2. V dropped 0 bases and J dropped 0; count of bases not matched to a gene: 12. CDR3 length: 18 amino acids. The germline V gene has CDR1 SGHRS and CDR2 YFSETQ. CDR3 nucleotides: TGCGCCAGCAGCTTGGTTTGGCGGGGAGGGGCTGGCTCCTACGAGCAGTACTTC. Its protein product is CASSLVWRGGAGSYEQYF.

The V call is TRBV6-5, the J call TRBJ1-2; perhaps TRBD1 as D (5 bases). The CDR3 spans 15 residues. Germline V gene lookup returns CDR1 MNHEY and CDR2 SVGAGI. With 0 bases removed from V and 4 bases from J, the gap between germline ends came to 12 bases. The CDR3 nucleotides read TGTGCCAGCAGTTACTCTGTGGGGCCTCCCTATGGCTACACCTTC. Protein sequence: CASSYSVGPPYGYTF.

The chain joins TRBV9 to TRBJ1-3; TRBD1 is a possible D gene (6 bases). V shed 0 bases and J shed 3 bases, with 16 bases lying between them. The CDR3 is made up of 17 amino acids. The V gene's germline CDR1 is SGDLS and CDR2 YYNGEE. CDR3 residues: CASSVEAGGRSGNTIYF. CDR3 DNA: TGTGCCAGCAGCGTAGAAGCGGGGGGGCGAAGTGGAAACACCATATATTTT.

This clone was seen more than once but under ten times. The V call is TRBV6-2 or TRBV6-3, the J call TRBJ1-2; tentatively, D is TRBD1 (6 bases). V was pared by 5 bases and J by 0 bases, with 13 bases between. CDR1 is MNHEY and CDR2 is SVGEGT in the germline V gene. This CDR3 has 15 residues. DNA for the CDR3: TGTGCCAGCAGTGACCCCCAGGGGACTAACTATGGCTACACCTTC. Residues: CASSDPQGTNYGYTF.

On this clone itself: The junction and the germline gene differ at one end; a read error may be behind it. J is TRBJ2-3 and V is TRBV7-7; 10 bases fit TRBD1. The CDR3 spans 15 residues. The V gene's germline CDR1 is SSHAT and CDR2 FNYEAQ (reference sequence). The CDR3 region is CASSPLGQGADTQYF. The DNA for the CDR3 is TGTGCTAGCAGCCCACTCGGACAGGGGGCAGATACGCAGTATTTT.